This T cell receptor (beta chain) was retrieved from a study of blood T cell repertoires in COVID-19. Study-level background: Acute-phase and convalescent COVID-19 samples originated in the United States, Italy and Spain. Sample material is recorded as cDNA or gDNA derived from T cells, B-cell-depleted T cells, or PBMCs.

V dropped 1 base and J dropped 13 bases, with 14 bases sitting between them. Per the germline V gene, CDR1 is SGHTA and CDR2 is FQGNSA. This CDR3 spans 13 amino acids. Seattle-derived patients entered the study during active infection and were followed longitudinally. Authors' methods: How many nucleated cells were present was estimated from reference gene primer amplification. Repertoires were generated with immunoSEQ multiplex PCR, while TCRdb's copy carries only in-frame clones and drops some. From that table come the V and J calls and clone size; the DNA was used to work out D and trimming. The sample lists around 150,000 clones; about 92% were seen once.

Sample: peripheral blood. The genes are TRBV7-2 and TRBJ1-5; D not resolved. This receptor was taken from a woman aged 55-69 years with COVID-19, enrolled during active disease. The CDR3 nucleotides are TGTGCCAGCAGCTTAGAACCACCCCTATCACAGCATTTT. Protein sequence: CASSLEPPLSQHF.